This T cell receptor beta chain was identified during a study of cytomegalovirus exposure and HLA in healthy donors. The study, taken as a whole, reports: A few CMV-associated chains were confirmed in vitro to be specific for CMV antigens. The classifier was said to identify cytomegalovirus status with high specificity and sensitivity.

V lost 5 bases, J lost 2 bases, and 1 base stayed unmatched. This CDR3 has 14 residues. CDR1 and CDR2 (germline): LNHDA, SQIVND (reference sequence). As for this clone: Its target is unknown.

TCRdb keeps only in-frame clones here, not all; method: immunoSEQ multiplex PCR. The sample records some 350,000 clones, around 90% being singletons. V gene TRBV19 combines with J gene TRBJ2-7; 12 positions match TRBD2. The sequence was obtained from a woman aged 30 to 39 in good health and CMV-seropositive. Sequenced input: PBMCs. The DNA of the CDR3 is TGTGCCAGTAGTTCTAGCGGGGGGGCCTACGAGCAGTACTTC. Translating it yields CASSSSGGAYEQYF.